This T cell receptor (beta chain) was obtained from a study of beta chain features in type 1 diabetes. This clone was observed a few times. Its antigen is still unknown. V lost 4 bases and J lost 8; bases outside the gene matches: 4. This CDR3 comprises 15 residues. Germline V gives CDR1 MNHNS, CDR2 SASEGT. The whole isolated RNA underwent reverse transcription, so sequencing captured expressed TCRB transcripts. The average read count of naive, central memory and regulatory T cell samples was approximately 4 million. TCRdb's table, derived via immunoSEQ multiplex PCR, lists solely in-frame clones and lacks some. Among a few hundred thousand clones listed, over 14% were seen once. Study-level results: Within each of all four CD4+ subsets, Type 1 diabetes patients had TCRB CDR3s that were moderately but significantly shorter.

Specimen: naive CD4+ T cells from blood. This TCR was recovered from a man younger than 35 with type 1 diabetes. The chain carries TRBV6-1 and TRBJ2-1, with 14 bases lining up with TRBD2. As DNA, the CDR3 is TGTGCCAGCAGTGGGGGGACTAGCGGGAGACATGAGCAGTTCTTC. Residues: CASSGGTSGRHEQFF.